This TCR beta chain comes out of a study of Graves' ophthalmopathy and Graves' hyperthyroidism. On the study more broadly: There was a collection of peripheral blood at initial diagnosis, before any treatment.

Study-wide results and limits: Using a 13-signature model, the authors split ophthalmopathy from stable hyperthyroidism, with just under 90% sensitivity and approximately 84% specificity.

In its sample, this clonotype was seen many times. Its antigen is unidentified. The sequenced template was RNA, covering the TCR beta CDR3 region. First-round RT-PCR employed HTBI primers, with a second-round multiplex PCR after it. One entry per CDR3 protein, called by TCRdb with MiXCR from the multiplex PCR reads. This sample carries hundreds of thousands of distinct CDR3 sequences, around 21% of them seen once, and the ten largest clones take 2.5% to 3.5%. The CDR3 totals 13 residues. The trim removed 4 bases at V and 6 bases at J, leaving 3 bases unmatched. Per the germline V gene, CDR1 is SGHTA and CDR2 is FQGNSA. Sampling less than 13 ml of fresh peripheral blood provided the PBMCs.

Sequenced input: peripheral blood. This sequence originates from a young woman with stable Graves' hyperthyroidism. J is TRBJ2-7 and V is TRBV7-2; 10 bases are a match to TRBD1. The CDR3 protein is CASSWDRGSEQYF. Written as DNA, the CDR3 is TGTGCCAGCAGCTGGGACAGGGGCTCCGAGCAGTACTTC.